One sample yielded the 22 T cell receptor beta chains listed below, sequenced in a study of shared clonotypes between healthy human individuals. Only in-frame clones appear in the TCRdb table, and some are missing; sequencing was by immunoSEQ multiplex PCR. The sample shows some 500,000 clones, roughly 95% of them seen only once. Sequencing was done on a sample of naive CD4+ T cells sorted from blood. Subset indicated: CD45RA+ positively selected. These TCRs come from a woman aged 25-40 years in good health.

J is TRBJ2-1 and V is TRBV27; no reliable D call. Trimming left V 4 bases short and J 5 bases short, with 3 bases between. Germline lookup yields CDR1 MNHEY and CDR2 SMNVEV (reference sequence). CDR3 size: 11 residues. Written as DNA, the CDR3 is TGTGCCAGCAGTTATGACAATGAGCAGTTCTTC. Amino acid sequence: CASSYDNEQFF.

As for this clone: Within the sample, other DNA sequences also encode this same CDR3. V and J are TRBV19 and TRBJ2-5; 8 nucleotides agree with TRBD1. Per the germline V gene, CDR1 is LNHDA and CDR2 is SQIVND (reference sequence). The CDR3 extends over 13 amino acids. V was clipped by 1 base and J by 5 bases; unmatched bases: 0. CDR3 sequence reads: CASSIGQGETQYF. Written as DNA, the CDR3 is TGTGCCAGTAGTATAGGACAGGGGGAGACCCAGTACTTC.

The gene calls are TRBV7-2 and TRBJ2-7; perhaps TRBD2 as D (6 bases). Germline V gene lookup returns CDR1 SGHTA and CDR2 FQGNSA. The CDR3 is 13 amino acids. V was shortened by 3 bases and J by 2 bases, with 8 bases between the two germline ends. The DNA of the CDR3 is TGTGCCAGCAGCTTTAGCGGCCCCTACGAGCAGTACTTC. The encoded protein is CASSFSGPYEQYF.

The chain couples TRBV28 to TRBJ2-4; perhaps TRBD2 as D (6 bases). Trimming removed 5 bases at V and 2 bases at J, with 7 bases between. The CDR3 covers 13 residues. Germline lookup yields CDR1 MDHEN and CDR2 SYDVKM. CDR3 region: CASSGGTKNIQYF. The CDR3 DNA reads TGTGCCAGCAGTGGAGGGACCAAAAACATTCAGTACTTC.

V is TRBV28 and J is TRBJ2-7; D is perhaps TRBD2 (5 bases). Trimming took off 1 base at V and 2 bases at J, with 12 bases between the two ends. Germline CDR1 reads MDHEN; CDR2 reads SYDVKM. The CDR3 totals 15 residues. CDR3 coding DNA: TGTGCCAGCAGTTTATATCTAGCAGGCGCCTACGAGCAGTACTTC. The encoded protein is CASSLYLAGAYEQYF.

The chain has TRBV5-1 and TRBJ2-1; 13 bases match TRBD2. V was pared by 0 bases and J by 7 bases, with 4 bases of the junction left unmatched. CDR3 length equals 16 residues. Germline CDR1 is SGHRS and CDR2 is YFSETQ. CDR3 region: CASSLGGTSGINEQFF. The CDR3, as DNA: TGCGCCAGCAGCTTGGGAGGGACTAGCGGGATAAATGAGCAGTTCTTC.

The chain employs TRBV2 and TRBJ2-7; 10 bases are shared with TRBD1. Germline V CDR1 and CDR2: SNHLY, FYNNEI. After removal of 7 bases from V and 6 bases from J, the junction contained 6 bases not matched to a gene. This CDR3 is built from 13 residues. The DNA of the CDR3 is TGTGCCAGCAAGGGACAGGGGTTTGGCGAGCAGTACTTC. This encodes CASKGQGFGEQYF.

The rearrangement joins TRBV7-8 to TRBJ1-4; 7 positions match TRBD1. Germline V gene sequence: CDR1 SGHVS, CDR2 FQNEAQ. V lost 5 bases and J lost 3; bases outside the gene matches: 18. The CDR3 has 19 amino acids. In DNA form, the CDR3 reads TGTGCCAGCAGCCCAGGGGCGGCACCAGGGGGGGTTGCTAATGAAAAACTGTTTTTT. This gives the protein CASSPGAAPGGVANEKLFF. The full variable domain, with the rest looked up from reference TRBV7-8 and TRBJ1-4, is GAGVSQSPRYKVAKRGQDVALRCDPISGHVSLFWYQQALGQGPEFLTYFQNEAQLDKSGLPSDRFFAERPEGSVSTLKIQRTQQEDSAVYLCASSPGAAPGGVANEKLFFGSGTQLSVL.

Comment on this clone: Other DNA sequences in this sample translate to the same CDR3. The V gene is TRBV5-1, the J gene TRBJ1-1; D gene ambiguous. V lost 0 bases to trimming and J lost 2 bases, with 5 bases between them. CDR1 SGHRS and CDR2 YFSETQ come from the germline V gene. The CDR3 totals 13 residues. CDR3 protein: CASSLAENTEAFF. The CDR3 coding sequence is TGCGCCAGCAGCTTGGCCGAAAACACTGAAGCTTTCTTT. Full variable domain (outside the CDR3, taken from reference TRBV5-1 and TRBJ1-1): KAGVTQTPRYLIKTRGQQVTLSCSPISGHRSVSWYQQTPGQGLQFLFEYFSETQRNKGNFPGRFSGRQFSNSRSEMNVSTLELGDSALYLCASSLAENTEAFFGQGTRLTVV.

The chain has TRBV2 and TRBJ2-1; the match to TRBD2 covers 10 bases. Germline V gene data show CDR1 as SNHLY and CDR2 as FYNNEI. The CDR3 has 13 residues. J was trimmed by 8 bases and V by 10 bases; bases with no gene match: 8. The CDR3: CATTSGDWDEQFF. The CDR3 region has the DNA TGTGCCACCACTAGCGGGGACTGGGATGAGCAGTTCTTC.

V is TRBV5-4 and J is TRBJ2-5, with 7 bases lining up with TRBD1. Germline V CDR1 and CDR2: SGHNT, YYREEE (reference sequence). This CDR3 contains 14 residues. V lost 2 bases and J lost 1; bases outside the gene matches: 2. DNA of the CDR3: TGTGCCAGCAGCTTACAGGGGAGCCAAGAGACCCAGTACTTC. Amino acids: CASSLQGSQETQYF.

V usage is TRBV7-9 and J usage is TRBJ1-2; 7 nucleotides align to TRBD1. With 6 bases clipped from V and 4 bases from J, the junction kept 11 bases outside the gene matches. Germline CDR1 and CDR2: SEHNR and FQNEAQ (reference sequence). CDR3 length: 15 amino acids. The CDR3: CASRTTRDSSYGYTF. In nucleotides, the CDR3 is TGTGCCAGCAGGACCACCCGGGACAGCTCCTATGGCTACACCTTC.

The CDR3: CASSLSLLAGRGAYEQYF. In DNA, the CDR3 is TGTGCCAGCAGTTTATCGTTACTAGCGGGAAGGGGTGCTTACGAGCAGTACTTC. The V and J genes are TRBV27 and TRBJ2-7, with 10 bases fitting TRBD2. CDR3 length: 18 amino acids. The germline gives CDR1 MNHEY, CDR2 SMNVEV (reference sequence). Trimming took 0 bases from V and 4 from J; bases not matched to a gene: 12.

CDR3 sequence reads: CASSEGTVLAKNIQYF. The CDR3 bases are TGTGCCAGCAGTGAAGGGACAGTCTTAGCCAAAAACATTCAGTACTTC. J is TRBJ2-4 and V is TRBV6-1; D is possibly TRBD1 (6 bases). V was trimmed by 1 base and J by 0 bases, leaving 10 bases between them. The germline gives CDR1 MNHNS, CDR2 SASEGT. The CDR3 extends over 16 amino acids.

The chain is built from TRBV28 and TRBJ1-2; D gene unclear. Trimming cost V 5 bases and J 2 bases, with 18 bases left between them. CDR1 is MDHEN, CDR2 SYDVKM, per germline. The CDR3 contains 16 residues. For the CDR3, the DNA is TGTGCCAGCAGTCATCATCCTACCCTTTACAACTATGGCTACACCTTC. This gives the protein CASSHHPTLYNYGYTF.

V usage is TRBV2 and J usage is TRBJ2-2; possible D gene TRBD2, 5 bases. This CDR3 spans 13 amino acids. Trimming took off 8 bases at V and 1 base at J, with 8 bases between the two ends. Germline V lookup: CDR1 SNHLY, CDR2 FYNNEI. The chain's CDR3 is CASGRENTGELFF. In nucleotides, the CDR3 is TGTGCCAGCGGGAGAGAGAACACCGGGGAGCTGTTTTTT. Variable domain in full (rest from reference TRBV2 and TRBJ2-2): EPEVTQTPSHQVTQMGQEVILRCVPISNHLYFYWYRQILGQKVEFLVSFYNNEISEKSEIFDDQFSVERPDGSNFTLKIRSTKLEDSAMYFCASGRENTGELFFGEGSRLTVL.

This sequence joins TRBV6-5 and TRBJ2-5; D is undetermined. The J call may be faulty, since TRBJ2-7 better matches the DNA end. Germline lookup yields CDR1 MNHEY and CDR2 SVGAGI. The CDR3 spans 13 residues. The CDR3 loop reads CASSSQSAHEQYF. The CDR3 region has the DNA TGTGCCAGCAGTTCCCAATCGGCCCACGAGCAGTACTTC.

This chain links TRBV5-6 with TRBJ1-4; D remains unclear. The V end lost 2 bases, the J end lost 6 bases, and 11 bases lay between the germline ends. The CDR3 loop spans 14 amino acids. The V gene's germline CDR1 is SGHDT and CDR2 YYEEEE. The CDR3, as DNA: TGTGCCAGCAGCTTTTCCCTTAGGGATGAAAAACTGTTTTTT. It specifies CASSFSLRDEKLFF.

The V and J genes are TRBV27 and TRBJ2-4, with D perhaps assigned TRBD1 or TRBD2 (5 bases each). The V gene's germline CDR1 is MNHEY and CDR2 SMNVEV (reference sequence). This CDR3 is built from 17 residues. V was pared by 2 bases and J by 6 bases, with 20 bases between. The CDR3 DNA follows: TGTGCCAGCAGTTTACTATCCCCGCTCCGGGACCCAAACATTCAGTACTTC. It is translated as CASSLLSPLRDPNIQYF.

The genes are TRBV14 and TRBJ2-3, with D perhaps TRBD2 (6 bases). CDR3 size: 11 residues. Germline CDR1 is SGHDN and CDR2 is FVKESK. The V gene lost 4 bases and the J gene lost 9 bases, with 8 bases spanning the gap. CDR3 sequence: CASSPGGTQYF. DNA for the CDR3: TGTGCCAGCAGCCCTGGAGGGACGCAGTATTTT. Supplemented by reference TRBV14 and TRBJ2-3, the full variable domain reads EAGVTQFPSHSVIEKGQTVTLRCDPISGHDNLYWYRRVMGKEIKFLLHFVKESKQDESGMPNNRFLAERTGGTYSTLKVQPAELEDSGVYFCASSPGGTQYFGPGTRLTVL.

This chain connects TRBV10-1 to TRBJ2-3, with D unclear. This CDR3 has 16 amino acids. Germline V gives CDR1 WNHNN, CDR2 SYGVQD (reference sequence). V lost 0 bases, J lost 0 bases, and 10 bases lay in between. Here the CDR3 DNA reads TGCGCCAGCAGTGAGTCTAGGCAGGCAAGCACAGATACGCAGTATTTT. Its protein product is CASSESRQASTDTQYF.

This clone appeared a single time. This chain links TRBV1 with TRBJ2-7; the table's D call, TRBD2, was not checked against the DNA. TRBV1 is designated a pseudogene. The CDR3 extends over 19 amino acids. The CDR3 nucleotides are TGCACCAGCAGCCAAGATTCCTCCAACGTAGCGGGCAATACCTACGAGCAGTACTTC. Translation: CTSSQDSSNVAGNTYEQYF.